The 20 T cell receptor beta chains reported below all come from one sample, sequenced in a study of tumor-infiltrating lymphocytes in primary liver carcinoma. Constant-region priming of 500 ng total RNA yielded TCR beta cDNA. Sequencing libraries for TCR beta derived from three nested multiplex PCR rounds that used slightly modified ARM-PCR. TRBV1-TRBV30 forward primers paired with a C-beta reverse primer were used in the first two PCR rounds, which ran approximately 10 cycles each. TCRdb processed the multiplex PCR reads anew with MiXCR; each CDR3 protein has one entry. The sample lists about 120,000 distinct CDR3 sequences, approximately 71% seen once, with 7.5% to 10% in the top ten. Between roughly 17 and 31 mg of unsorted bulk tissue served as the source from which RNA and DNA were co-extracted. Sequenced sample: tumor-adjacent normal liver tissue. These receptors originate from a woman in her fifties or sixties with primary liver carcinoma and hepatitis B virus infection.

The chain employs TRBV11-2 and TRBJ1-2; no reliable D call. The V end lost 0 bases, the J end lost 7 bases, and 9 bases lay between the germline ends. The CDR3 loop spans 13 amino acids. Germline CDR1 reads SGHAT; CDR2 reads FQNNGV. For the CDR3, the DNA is TGTGCCAGCAGCTTAGAGGCCCGGTTTGGCTACACCTTC. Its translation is CASSLEARFGYTF.

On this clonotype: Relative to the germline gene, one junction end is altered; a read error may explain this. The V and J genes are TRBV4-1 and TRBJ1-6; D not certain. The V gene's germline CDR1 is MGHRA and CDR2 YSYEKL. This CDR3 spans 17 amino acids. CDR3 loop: CASNQVSGGLSNSTLHF. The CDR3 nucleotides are TGCGCCAGCAACCAAGTTAGTGGCGGGCTTTCCAATTCAACCCTCCACTTT.

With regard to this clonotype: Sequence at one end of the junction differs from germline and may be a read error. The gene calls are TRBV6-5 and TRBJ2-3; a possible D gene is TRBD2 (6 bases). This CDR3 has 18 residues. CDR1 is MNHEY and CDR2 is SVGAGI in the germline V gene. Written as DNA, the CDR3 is TGTGCTAGCAGTTCCTCTCGTGCGGGAAGCCTCGACACAGATACGCAGTATTTT. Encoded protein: CASSSSRAGSLDTDTQYF.

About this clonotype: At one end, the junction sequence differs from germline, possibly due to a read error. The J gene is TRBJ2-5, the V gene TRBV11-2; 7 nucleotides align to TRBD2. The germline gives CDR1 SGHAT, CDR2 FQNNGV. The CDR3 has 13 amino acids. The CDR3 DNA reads TGTGCCAGCATCTTTACGGGAGGCGGGGCCCAGACCTTC. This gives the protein CASIFTGGGAQTF.

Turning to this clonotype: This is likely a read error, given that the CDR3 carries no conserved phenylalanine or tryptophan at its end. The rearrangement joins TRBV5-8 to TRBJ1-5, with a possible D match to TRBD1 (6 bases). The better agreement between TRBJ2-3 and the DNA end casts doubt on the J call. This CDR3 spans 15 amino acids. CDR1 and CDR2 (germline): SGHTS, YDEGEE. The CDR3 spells CASIDRTVSNQPQYY. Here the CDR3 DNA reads TGTGCCAGCATCGACAGGACCGTTAGCAATCAGCCCCAGTATTAT.

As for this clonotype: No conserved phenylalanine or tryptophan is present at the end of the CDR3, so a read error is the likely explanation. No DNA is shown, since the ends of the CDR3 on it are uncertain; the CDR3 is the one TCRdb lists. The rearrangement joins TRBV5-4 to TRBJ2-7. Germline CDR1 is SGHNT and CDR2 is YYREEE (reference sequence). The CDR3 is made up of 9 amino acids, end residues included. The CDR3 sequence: CACSFCNSL.

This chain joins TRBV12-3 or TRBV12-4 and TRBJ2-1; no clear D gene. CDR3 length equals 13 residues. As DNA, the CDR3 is TGTGTTAGCAGCTCCGACAAGTACAATGAGCAGTTCTTC. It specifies CVSSSDKYNEQFF.

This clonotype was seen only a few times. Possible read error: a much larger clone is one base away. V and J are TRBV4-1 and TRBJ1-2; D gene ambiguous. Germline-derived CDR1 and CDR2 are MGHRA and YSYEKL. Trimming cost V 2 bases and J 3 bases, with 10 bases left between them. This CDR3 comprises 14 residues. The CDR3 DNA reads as TGCGCCAGCAGCCAACTAAGGGAGGACTATGGCTACACCTTC. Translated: CASSQLREDYGYTF.

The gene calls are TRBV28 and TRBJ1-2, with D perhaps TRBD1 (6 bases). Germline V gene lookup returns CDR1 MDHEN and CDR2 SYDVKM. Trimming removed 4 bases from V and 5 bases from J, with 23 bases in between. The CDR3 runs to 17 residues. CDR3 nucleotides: TGTGCCAGCAGTTCCTTTGAGAGTCACCGGGGGCGTTATGGCTACACCTTC. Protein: CASSSFESHRGRYGYTF.

The CDR3 sequence is CASIKGYFYNEQFF. CDR3 nucleotides: TGTGCCAGCATCAAGGGGTACTTTTACAATGAGCAGTTCTTC. The rearrangement links TRBV28 to TRBJ2-1; a weak D match, TRBD1 (5 bases). Germline V CDR1 and CDR2: MDHEN, SYDVKM. This CDR3 spans 14 amino acids. V was shortened by 7 bases and J by 4 bases, with 14 bases between the two germline ends.

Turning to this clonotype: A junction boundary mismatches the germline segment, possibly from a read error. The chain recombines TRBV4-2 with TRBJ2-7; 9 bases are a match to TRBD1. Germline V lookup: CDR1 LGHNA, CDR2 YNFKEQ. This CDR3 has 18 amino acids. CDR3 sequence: CASSQEAIGTGLTYGQYF. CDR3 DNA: TGTGCCAGTAGCCAAGAAGCGATAGGGACAGGGTTAACCTATGGGCAGTACTTC.

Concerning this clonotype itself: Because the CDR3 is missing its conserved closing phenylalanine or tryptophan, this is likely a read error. The CDR3 DNA is TGCGCCAGCAGACCTGACCTTGGCTCCTACAATGAGCAGTTCTCC. It translates to CASRPDLGSYNEQFS. The rearrangement joins TRBV5-1 to TRBJ2-1; D is uncertain. The CDR3 is 15 amino acids. CDR1 is SGHRS and CDR2 is YFSETQ in the germline V gene. Deletions cut 5 bases from V and 0 bases from J, with 12 bases between.

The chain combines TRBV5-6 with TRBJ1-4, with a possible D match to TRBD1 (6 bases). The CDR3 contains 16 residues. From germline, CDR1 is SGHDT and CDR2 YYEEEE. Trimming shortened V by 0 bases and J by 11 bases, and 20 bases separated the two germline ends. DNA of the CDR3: TGTGCCAGCAGCTTGGAAGGGGACGGGGGCCATCGGAAACTGTTTTTT. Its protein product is CASSLEGDGGHRKLFF. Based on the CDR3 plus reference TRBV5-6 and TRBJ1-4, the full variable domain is DAGVTQSPTHLIKTRGQQVTLRCSPKSGHDTVSWYQQALGQGPQFIFQYYEEEERQRGNFPDRFSGHQFPNYSSELNVNALLLGDSALYLCASSLEGDGGHRKLFFGSGTQLSVL.

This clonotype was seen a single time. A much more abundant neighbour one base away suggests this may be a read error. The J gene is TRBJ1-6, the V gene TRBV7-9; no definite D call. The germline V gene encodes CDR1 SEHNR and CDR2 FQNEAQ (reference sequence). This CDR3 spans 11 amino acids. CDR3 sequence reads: CTSSRDSPLHF. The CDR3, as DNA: TGTACCAGCAGCCGTGATTCACCCCTCCACTTT. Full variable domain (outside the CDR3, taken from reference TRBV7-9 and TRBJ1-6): DTGVSQNPRHKITKRGQNVTFRCDPISEHNRLYWYRQTLGQGPEFLTYFQNEAQLEKSRLLSDRFSAERPKGSFSTLEIQRTEQGDSAMYLCTSSRDSPLHFGNGTRLTVT.

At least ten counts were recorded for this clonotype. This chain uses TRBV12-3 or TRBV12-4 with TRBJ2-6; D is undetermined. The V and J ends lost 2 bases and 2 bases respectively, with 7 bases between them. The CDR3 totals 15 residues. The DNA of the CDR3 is TGTGCCAGCAGTTTACGGAGAGCTGGGGCCAACGTCCTGACTTTC. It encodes CASSLRRAGANVLTF.

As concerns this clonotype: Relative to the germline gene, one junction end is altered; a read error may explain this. The CDR3 DNA reads TGTGTCAGCAGTTACTCCGGGGGTGTGAGTTCATCCCTCCACTTT. The encoded protein is CVSSYSGGVSSSLHF. The genes are TRBV6-5 and TRBJ1-6; a weak D match, TRBD1 (5 bases). This CDR3 has 15 amino acids. In germline, CDR1 is MNHEY, CDR2 SVGAGI.

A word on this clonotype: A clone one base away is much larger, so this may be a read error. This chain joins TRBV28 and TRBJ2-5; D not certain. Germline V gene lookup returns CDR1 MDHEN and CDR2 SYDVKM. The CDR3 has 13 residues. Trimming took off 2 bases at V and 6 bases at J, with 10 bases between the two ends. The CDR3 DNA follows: TGTGCCAGCAGTTTAAGGCGCGCGAAGACCCAGTACTTC. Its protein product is CASSLRRAKTQYF.

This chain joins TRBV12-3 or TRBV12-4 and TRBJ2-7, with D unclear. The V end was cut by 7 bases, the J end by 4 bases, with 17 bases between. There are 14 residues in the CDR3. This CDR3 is CASTDVGRAYEQYF. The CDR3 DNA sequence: TGTGCCAGCACCGATGTAGGGCGCGCTTACGAGCAGTACTTC.

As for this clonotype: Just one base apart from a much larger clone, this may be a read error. Here the CDR3 DNA reads TGCGCCAACAGCTTGGTAGCGGGCTCCTACAATGAGCAGTTCTTC. Protein product: CANSLVAGSYNEQFF. The chain carries TRBV5-1 and TRBJ2-1; TRBD2 matches at 7 bases. Germline V gene lookup returns CDR1 SGHRS and CDR2 YFSETQ. This CDR3 region has 15 residues.

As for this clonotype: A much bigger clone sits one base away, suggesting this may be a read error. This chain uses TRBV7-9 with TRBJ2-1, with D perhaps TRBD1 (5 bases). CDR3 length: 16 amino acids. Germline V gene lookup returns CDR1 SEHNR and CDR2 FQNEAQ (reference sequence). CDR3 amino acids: CTSSLGAEPPYNEQFF. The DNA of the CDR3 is TGTACCAGCAGCTTAGGGGCGGAGCCCCCCTACAATGAGCAGTTCTTC.